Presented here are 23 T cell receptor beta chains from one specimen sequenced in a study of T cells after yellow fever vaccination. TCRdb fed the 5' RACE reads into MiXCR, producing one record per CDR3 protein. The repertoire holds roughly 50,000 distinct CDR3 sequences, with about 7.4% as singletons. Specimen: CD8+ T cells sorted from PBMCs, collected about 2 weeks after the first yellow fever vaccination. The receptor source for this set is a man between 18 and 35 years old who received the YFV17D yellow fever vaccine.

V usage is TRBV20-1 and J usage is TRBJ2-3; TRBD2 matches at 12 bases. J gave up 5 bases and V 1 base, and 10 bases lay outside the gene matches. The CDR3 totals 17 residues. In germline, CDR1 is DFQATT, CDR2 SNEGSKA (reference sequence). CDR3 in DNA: TGCAGTGCTAGAGGGGTCTCTCGGGGACTAGCGGGAGATACGCAGTATTTT. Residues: CSARGVSRGLAGDTQYF.

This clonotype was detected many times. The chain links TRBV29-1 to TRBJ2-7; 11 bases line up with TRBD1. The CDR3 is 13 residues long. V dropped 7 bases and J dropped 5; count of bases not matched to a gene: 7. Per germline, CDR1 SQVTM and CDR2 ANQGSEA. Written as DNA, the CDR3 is TGCAGCGCCTGGGGGGGACAGGGGGACGAGCAGTACTTC. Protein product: CSAWGGQGDEQYF.

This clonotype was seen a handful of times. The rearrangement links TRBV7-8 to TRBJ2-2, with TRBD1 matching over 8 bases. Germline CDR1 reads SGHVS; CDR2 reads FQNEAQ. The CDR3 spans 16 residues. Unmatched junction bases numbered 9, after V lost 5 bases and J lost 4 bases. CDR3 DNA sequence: TGTGCCAGCAGCCAATGGACAGGGATCAGCACCGGGGAGCTGTTTTTT. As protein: CASSQWTGISTGELFF. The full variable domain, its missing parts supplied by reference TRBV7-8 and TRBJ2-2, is GAGVSQSPRYKVAKRGQDVALRCDPISGHVSLFWYQQALGQGPEFLTYFQNEAQLDKSGLPSDRFFAERPEGSVSTLKIQRTQQEDSAVYLCASSQWTGISTGELFFGEGSRLTVL.

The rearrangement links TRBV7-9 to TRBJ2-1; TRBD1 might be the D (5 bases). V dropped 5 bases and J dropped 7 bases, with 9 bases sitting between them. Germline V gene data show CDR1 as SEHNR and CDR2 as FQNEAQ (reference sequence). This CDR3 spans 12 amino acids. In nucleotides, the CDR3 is TGTGCCAGCAGCATGACAGTTAATGAGCAGTTCTTC. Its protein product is CASSMTVNEQFF.

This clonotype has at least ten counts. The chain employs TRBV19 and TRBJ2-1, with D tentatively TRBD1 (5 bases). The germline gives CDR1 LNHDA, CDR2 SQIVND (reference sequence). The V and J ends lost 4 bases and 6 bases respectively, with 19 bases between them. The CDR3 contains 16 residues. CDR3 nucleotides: TGTGCCAGTAGTACCACCCCCGGCTACAGGTTCAATGAGCAGTTCTTC. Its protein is CASSTTPGYRFNEQFF.

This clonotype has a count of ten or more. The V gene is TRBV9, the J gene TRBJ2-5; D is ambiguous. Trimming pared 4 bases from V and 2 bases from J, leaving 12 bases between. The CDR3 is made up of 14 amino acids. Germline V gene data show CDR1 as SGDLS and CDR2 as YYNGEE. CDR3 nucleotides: TGTGCCAGCAGCTCCCGACTGGAACAAGAGACCCAGTACTTC. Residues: CASSSRLEQETQYF.

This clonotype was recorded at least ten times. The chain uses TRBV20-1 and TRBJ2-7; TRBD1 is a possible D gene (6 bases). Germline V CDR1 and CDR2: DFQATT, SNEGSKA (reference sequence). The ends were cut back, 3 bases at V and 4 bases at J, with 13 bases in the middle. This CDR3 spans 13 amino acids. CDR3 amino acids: CSASTQGAYEQYV. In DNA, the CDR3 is TGCAGTGCTAGCACACAGGGAGCTTACGAGCAGTACGTC.

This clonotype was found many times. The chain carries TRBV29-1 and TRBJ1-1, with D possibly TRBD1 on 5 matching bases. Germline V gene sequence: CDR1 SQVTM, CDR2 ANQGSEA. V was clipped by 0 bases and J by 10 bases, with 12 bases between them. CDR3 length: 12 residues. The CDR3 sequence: CSVEDTGLGAFF. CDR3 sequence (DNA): TGCAGCGTTGAAGACACGGGGCTCGGAGCTTTCTTT.

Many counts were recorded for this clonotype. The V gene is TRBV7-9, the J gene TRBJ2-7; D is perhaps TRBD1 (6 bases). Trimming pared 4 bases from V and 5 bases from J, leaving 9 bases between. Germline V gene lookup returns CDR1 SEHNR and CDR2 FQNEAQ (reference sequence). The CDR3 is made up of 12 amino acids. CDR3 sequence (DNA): TGTGCCAGCAGCTCACAGGGTAACGAGCAGTACGTC. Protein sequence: CASSSQGNEQYV.

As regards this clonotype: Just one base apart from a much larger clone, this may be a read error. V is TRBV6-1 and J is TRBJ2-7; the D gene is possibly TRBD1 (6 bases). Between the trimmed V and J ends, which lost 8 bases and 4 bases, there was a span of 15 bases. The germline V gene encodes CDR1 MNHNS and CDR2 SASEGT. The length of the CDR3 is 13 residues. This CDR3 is CASDGGPGYEQYF. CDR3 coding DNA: TGTGCCAGCGATGGGGGCCCGGGGTACGAGCAGTACTTC.

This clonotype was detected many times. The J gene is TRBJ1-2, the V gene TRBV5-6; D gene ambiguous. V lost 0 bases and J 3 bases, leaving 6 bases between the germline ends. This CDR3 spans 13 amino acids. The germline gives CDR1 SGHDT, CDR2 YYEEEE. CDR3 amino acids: CASSLGSHYGYTF. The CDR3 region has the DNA TGTGCCAGCAGCTTGGGCAGCCACTATGGCTACACCTTC.

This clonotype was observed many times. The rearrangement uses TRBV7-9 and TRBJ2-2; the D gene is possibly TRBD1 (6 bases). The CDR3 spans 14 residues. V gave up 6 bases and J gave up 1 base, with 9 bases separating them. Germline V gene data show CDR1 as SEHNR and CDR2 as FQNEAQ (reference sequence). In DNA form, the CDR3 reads TGTGCCAGCAGGGCGACAGGGAACACCGGGGAGCTGTTTTTT. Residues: CASRATGNTGELFF.

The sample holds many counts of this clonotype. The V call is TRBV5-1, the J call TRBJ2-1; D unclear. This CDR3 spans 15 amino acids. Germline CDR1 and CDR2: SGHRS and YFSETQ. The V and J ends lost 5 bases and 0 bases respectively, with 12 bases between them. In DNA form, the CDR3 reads TGCGCCAGCAGAATAGGCATTAGCTCCTACAATGAGCAGTTCTTC. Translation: CASRIGISSYNEQFF.

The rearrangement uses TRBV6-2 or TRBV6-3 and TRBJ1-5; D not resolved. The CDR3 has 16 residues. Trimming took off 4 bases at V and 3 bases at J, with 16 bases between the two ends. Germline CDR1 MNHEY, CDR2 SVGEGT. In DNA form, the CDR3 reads TGTGCCAGCAGTTCCGCCCGGGAGGGTGACAATCAGCCCCAGCATTTT. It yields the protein CASSSAREGDNQPQHF.

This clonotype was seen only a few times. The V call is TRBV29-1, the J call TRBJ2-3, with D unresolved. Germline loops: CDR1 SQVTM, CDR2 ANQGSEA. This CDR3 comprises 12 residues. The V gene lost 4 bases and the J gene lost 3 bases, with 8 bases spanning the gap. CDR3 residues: CSVGVKTDTQYF. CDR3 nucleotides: TGCAGCGTTGGGGTCAAAACAGATACGCAGTATTTT.

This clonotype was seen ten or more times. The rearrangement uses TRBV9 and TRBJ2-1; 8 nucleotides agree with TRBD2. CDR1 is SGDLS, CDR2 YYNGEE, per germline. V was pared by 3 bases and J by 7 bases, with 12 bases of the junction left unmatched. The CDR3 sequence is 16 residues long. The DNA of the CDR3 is TGTGCCAGCAGCGAGACGGGAGGGACTAGTTATAATGAGCAGTTCTTC. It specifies CASSETGGTSYNEQFF.

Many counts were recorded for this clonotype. The CDR3, as DNA: TGTGCCATCAGTGACGTAGGGGGTCGCCTCTCTGGAAACACCATATATTTT. Residues: CAISDVGGRLSGNTIYF. The chain recombines TRBV10-3 with TRBJ1-3, with D perhaps TRBD1 (6 bases). CDR1 is ENHRY and CDR2 is SYGVKD in the germline V gene. The CDR3 is 17 residues long. Trimming took off 3 bases at V and 0 bases at J, with 15 bases between the two ends.

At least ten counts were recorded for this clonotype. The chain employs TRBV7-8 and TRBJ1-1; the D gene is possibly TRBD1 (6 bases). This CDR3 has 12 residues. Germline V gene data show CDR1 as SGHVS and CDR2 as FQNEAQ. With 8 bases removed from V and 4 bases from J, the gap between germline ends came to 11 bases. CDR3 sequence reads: CASGRGPTEAFF. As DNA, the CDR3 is TGTGCCAGCGGCAGGGGTCCCACTGAAGCTTTCTTT.

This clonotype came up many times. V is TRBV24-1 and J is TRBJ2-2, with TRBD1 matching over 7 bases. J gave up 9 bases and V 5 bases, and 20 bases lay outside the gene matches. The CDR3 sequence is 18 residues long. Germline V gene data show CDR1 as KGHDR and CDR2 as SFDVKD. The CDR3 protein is CATSVVGQALSPERELFF. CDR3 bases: TGTGCCACCAGTGTCGTTGGACAGGCGCTCTCCCCGGAGCGGGAGCTGTTTTTT.

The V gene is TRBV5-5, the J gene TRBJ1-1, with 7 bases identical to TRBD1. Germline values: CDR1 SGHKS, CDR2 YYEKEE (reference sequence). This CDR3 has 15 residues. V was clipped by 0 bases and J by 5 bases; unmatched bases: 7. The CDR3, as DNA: TGTGCCAGCAGCTTGGATGGAGGGGGCTGGACTGAAGCTTTCTTT. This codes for CASSLDGGGWTEAFF. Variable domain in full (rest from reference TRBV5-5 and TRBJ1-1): DAGVTQSPTHLIKTRGQQVTLRCSPISGHKSVSWYQQVLGQGPQFIFQYYEKEERGRGNFPDRFSARQFPNYSSELNVNALLLGDSALYLCASSLDGGGWTEAFFGQGTRLTVV.

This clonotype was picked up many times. DNA of the CDR3: TGCGCCAGCAGTCACTCCCATGGGGACTACAATCACTCCTACAATGAGCAGTTCTTC. Translating gives CASSHSHGDYNHSYNEQFF. The V and J genes are TRBV23-1 and TRBJ2-1, with TRBD2 matching 7 bases. TRBV23-1 is sorted into the ORF group, with uncertain function. Germline trimming cut 3 bases from V and 0 bases from J; bases unmatched to any gene: 14. The CDR3 loop spans 19 amino acids.

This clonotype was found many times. CDR3 amino acids: CASSSPPGQGDYGYTF. The CDR3 DNA is TGTGCCAGCAGCTCCCCCCCTGGCCAGGGGGACTATGGCTACACCTTC. The chain employs TRBV7-6 and TRBJ1-2; 7 bases map to TRBD1. Germline V gives CDR1 SGHVS, CDR2 FNYEAQ. V lost 4 bases, J lost 3 bases, and 11 bases stayed unmatched. The CDR3 has 16 amino acids.

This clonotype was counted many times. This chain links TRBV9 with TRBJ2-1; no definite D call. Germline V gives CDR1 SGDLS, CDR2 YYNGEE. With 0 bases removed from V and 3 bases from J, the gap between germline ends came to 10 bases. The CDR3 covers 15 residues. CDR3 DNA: TGTGCCAGCAGCGTAGCTGGGCTTAGCTACAATGAGCAGTTCTTC. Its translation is CASSVAGLSYNEQFF.